This is a list of T cell receptor beta chains from one sample in a study of blood T cell repertoires in COVID-19. Assay: immunoSEQ multiplex PCR; the TCRdb copy retains only in-frame clones and omits some. The sample has around 220,000 clones, just over 85% seen once; the top ten hold roughly 4.2%. Sequenced input: peripheral blood. These receptors came from a man over 45 with acute or convalescent COVID-19. The CDR3 runs from the conserved cysteine through the conserved F or W. D genes are given only for firm matches. A clone size is listed for some rows: how often the clone was seen (once, few, many), or a class if it is expanded.

j_call	d_call	clone_size	v_call	cdr3_nt	cdr3_aa
TRBJ1-2	-	few	TRBV10-2	TGCGCCAGCAGTCCACAAGACTATGGCTACACCTTC	CASSPQDYGYTF
TRBJ1-2	TRBD1	-	TRBV5-1	TGCGCCAGCAGCTTGACCACACGGACAGGGACGAGGGGCTACACCTTC	CASSLTTRTGTRGYTF
TRBJ1-2	-	-	TRBV5-1	TGCGCCAGCAGCTTGTCTACAGCGGGGAGCTATGGCTACACCTTC	CASSLSTAGSYGYTF
TRBJ1-5	TRBD1	-	TRBV11-2	TGTGCCAGCAGCTCCCAGGGGGCCAATCAGCCCCAGCATTTT	CASSSQGANQPQHF
TRBJ2-5	-	-	TRBV14	TGTGCCAGCAGCCAAGTGGCCAAACCGTACCAAGAGACCCAGTACTTC	CASSQVAKPYQETQYF
TRBJ1-2	-	-	TRBV12-2	TGTGCAAGTCGCTTAGAACCAGGGAACGGCTACACCTTC	CASRLEPGNGYTF
TRBJ1-5	-	-	TRBV7-9	TGTGCCAGCAGCTTAGAGGGAGGGCAGCCCCAGCATTTT	CASSLEGGQPQHF
TRBJ2-7	-	-	TRBV2	TGTGCCAGCGGGGGCAGACCTTCCTACGAGCAGTACTTC	CASGGRPSYEQYF
TRBJ2-7	-	-	TRBV7-2	TGTGCCAGCAGCTTAGGGGGAGGACGGGGTGGTGGCGAGCAGTACTTC	CASSLGGGRGGGEQYF
TRBJ2-1	-	-	TRBV9	TGTGCCAGCAGCGTAGGGGGTAGCGGATCATACAATGAGCAGTTCTTC	CASSVGGSGSYNEQFF
TRBJ1-1	TRBD1	-	TRBV11-2	TGTGCCAGCAGCTTCCGGACAGGGGGGACTGGCTTT	CASSFRTGGTGF
TRBJ2-1	TRBD2	few	TRBV3-1/TRBV3-2	TGTGCCAGCAGCCAAGTAGGAGCGGGGAGGAATGAGCAGTTCTTC	CASSQVGAGRNEQFF
TRBJ1-1	-	-	TRBV18	TGTGCCAGCTCACCACGGTTGAGGGACACTGAAGCTTTCTTT	CASSPRLRDTEAFF
TRBJ2-7	TRBD1	few	TRBV7-3	TGTGCCAGCAGCACAGCGACAGGGAGCGAGCAGTACTTC	CASSTATGSEQYF
TRBJ2-5	TRBD2	-	TRBV4-1	TGCGCCAGCAGCCCTCTAGCGGGGCTCCCTCAAGAGACCCAGTACTTC	CASSPLAGLPQETQYF
TRBJ1-3	TRBD1	-	TRBV18	TGTGCCAGCTCACCACCCGGGACAGGGACAAACACCATATATTTT	CASSPPGTGTNTIYF
TRBJ2-2	TRBD2	-	TRBV5-1	TGCGCCAGCAGCCAGTTGGAAAGGGGAGGGACCGGGGAGCTGTTTTTT	CASSQLERGGTGELFF